This T cell receptor (beta chain) derives from a study of PD-1 blockade in classical Hodgkin lymphoma (TCRdb year 2020). At the level of the whole study: The study used TCR beta sequencing and CyTOF to define a peripheral blood immune signature of response to PD-1 blockade in classical Hodgkin lymphoma. General study outcomes and caveats: Baseline TCR diversity was reported to be lower in newly diagnosed patients than in healthy donors and to be lower still in relapsed/refractory patients. The study was restricted to a single clinical trial cohort, and the causes of repertoire differences, possibly disease activity or prior therapy, were left undefined.

The Qiagen DNeasy kit was used to extract genomic DNA both from unsorted PBMCs and from the negatively selected CD4+ and CD8+ fractions. Amplification of TCR beta CDR3 regions was done by immunoSEQ multiplex PCR with primers that anneal to V and J segments. Amplification bias was minimized using a synthetic immune receptor repertoire, and residual bias was removed computationally after sequencing. The study's own analysis went as follows. Custom Python scripts were used to quantify repertoire diversity as the Shannon entropy index. The unsorted, CD4+ and CD8+ repertoires were each analyzed separately, with the exception of combined analyses, where CD4+ and CD8+ sequences were merged in silico. TCRdb limited this immuneACCESS table to in-frame rearrangements with V and J called. A share of clones is missing; checked studies link under half to unresolved V genes, and the rest is unexplained. The V and J calls and clone size are taken from that table; D and trimming were inferred from the DNA. The table for this sample lists 20,000 to 25,000 clones; less than 95% of them were counted only once. The ten largest clones represent 4.5% to 6.5% of the sample.

The V end loses 4 bases and the J end loses 4 bases, and a stretch of 16 bases separates them. The CDR3 runs 15 amino acids, cysteine and phenylalanine included. The kept DNA is CDR3 alone, 45 bases in frame from the first base. CDR1 and CDR2 (MNHEY, SMNVEV) derive from the germline V gene (reference sequence). As concerns this clone: There is no known antigen for this receptor. Base qualities are not at hand, and no much larger clone is one base apart.

In light of the paper, this sample's time point label describes: newly diagnosed, previously untreated cHL patient sample. PBMCs from patients with newly diagnosed, previously untreated classical Hodgkin lymphoma were sequenced as a comparison group for the relapsed/refractory trial patients. Peripheral blood was collected in 8 mL Vacutainer Cell Preparation Tubes, from which PBMCs were isolated by centrifugation and then cryopreserved. This sequence originates from a human donor with classical Hodgkin lymphoma. The chain is encoded by TRBV27 joined to TRBJ1-2; possibly the D gene is TRBD1, per 6 matching bases. Sequenced sample: peripheral blood mononuclear cells (PBMCs). The CDR3 region has the sequence CASSWGAGGAYGYTF. The sequenced DNA is TGTGCCAGCAGTTGGGGTGCGGGGGGCGCCTATGGCTACACCTTC.